A single sample gave rise to the 7 T cell receptor beta chains below, sequenced in a study of blood T cell repertoires in COVID-19. Repertoires were generated with immunoSEQ multiplex PCR, while TCRdb's copy carries only in-frame clones and drops some. The table records approximately 290,000 clones, roughly 90% of them present only once. The sequenced material came from peripheral blood. The source is a woman aged 55-69 years with acute or convalescent COVID-19.

CDR3 sequence: CASSRDRPNYGYTF. As DNA, the CDR3 is TGCGCCAGCAGTCGGGACAGACCTAACTATGGCTACACCTTC. The chain combines TRBV23-1 with TRBJ1-2; 7 bases fit TRBD1. TRBV23-1 is annotated as an ORF whose role is uncertain. This CDR3 contains 14 residues. V shed 4 bases and J 0 bases; nucleotides not matched to a gene: 2.

The gene calls are TRBV6-5 and TRBJ1-4, with TRBD1 identical over 9 bases. The ends lost 6 bases at V and 7 bases at J; junction bases unmatched: 9. Germline V gives CDR1 MNHEY, CDR2 SVGAGI. The CDR3 loop spans 15 amino acids. CDR3 residues: CASSWIGTGTEKLFF. In nucleotides, the CDR3 is TGTGCCAGCAGCTGGATCGGGACAGGGACTGAAAAACTGTTTTTT.

As DNA, the CDR3 is TGTGCCAGCAGCCCGCTCCCCGGTTCCCTGAACACTGAAGCTTTCTTT. Protein: CASSPLPGSLNTEAFF. V gene TRBV7-8 combines with J gene TRBJ1-1, with unresolved D. The germline CDR1 and CDR2 sequences are SGHVS and FQNEAQ. This CDR3 has 16 amino acids. Between the trimmed V and J ends, which lost 5 bases and 0 bases, there was a span of 16 bases.

This clone has just a few counts. V and J are TRBV27 and TRBJ1-1; D is unclear. The CDR3 runs 13 residues. V lost 4 bases and J 2 bases, leaving 8 bases between the germline ends. The germline V gene encodes CDR1 MNHEY and CDR2 SMNVEV (reference sequence). CDR3 amino acids: CASSYGPNTEAFF. CDR3 DNA: TGTGCCAGCAGTTATGGGCCTAACACTGAAGCTTTCTTT.

The rearrangement uses TRBV9 and TRBJ1-3, with TRBD1 as a possible D gene (6 bases). CDR1 is SGDLS, CDR2 YYNGEE, per germline. V lost 3 bases and J 5 bases, leaving 21 bases between the germline ends. This CDR3 comprises 17 residues. The CDR3 loop reads CASSESNREKDRNTIYF. In nucleotides, the CDR3 is TGTGCCAGCAGCGAATCGAACAGGGAGAAGGACAGAAACACCATATATTTT.

The rearrangement links TRBV7-2 to TRBJ2-5, with a possible D match to TRBD2 (6 bases). V was pared by 6 bases and J by 1 base, with 15 bases between. The CDR3 runs 15 residues. Germline V CDR1 and CDR2: SGHTA, FQGNSA. CDR3 DNA: TGTGCCAGCAGTTTGTACAGGAGGGCCCAAGAGACCCAGTACTTC. It translates to CASSLYRRAQETQYF.

The chain carries TRBV7-8 and TRBJ2-7; 8 bases agree with TRBD1. Germline V lookup: CDR1 SGHVS, CDR2 FQNEAQ. The J segment lost 11 bases and the V segment lost 5 bases, leaving 8 bases of the junction unmatched. The CDR3 sequence is 12 residues long. In nucleotides, the CDR3 is TGTGCCAGCAGCCCCCGACAGGGGACCGAGTACTTC. Translating gives CASSPRQGTEYF.